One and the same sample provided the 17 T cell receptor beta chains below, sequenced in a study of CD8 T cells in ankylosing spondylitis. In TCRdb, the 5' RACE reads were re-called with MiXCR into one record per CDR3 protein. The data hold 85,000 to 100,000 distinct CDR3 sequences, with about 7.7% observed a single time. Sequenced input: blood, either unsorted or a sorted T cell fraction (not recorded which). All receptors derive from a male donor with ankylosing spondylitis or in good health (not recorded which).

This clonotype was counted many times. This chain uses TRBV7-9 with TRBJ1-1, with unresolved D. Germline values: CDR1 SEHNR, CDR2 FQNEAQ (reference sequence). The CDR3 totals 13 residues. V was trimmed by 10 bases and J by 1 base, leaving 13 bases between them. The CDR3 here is CANLPPGNTEAFF. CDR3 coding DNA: TGTGCCAACCTCCCCCCAGGGAACACTGAAGCTTTCTTT.

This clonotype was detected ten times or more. The CDR3 sequence: CSAAGLAGLSTDTQYF. In nucleotides, the CDR3 is TGCAGTGCTGCGGGACTAGCGGGGCTTAGCACAGATACGCAGTATTTT. The chain has TRBV20-1 and TRBJ2-3; 13 bases are a match to TRBD2. V gave up 5 bases and J gave up 0 bases; unmatched junction bases: 5. Germline lookup yields CDR1 DFQATT and CDR2 SNEGSKA (reference sequence). The CDR3 consists of 16 residues.

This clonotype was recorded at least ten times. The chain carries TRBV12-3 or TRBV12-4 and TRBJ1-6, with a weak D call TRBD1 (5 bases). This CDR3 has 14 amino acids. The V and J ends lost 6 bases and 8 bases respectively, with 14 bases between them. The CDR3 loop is CASSYKIRDSPLHF. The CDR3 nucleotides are TGTGCCAGCAGCTACAAAATCAGGGATTCACCCCTCCACTTT.

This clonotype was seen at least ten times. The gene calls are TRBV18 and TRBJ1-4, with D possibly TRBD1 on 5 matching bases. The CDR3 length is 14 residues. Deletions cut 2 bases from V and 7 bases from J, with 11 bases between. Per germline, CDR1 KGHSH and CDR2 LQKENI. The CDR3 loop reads CASSPSGTGEKLFF. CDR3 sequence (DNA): TGTGCCAGCTCACCATCCGGGACCGGTGAAAAACTGTTTTTT.

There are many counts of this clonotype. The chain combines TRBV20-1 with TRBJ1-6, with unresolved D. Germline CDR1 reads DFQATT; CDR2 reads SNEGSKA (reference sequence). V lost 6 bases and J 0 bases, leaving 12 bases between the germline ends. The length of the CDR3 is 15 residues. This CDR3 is CSAPGLSSYNSPLHF. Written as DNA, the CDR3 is TGCAGTGCCCCCGGGCTGAGCTCCTATAATTCACCCCTCCACTTT.

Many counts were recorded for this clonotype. CDR3 sequence reads: CASSHFGLAGGTNTGELFF. The DNA for the CDR3 is TGCGCCAGCAGTCATTTCGGACTAGCGGGGGGAACGAACACCGGGGAGCTGTTTTTT. The gene calls are TRBV23-1 and TRBJ2-2, with 14 bases identical to TRBD2. TRBV23-1 carries the ORF label, with uncertain function. The CDR3 length is 19 residues. Trimming removed 3 bases from V and 0 bases from J; junction bases left unmatched: 6.

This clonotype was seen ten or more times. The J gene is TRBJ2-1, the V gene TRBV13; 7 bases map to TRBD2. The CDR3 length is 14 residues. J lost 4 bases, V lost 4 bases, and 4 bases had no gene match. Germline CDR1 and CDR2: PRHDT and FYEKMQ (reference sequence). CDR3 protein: CASSSGLNYNEQFF. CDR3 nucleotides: TGTGCCAGCAGCTCGGGACTAAATTACAATGAGCAGTTCTTC. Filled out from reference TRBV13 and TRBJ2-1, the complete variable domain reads AAGVIQSPRHLIKEKRETATLKCYPIPRHDTVYWYQQGPGQDPQFLISFYEKMQSDKGSIPDRFSAQQFSDYHSELNMSSLELGDSALYFCASSSGLNYNEQFFGPGTRLTVL.

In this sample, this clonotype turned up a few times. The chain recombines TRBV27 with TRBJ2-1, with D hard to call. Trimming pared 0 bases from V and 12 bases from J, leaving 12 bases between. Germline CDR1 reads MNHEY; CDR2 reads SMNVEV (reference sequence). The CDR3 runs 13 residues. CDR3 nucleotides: TGTGCCAGCAGTTTATCGGCCGTAGTAGGGCAGTTCTTC. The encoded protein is CASSLSAVVGQFF.

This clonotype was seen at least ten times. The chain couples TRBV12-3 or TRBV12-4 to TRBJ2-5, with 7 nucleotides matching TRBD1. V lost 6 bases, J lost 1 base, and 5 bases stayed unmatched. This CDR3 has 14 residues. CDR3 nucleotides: TGTGCCAGCAGCACGACAGGGCGCCAAGAGACCCAGTACTTC. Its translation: CASSTTGRQETQYF.

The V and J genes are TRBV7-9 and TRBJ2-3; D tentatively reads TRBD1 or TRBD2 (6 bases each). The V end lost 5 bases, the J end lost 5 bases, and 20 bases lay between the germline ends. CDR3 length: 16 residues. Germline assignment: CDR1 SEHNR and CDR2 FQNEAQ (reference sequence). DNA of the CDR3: TGTGCCAGCAGCACCCTCCCGGGGGCCATCCTAGATACGCAGTATTTT. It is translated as CASSTLPGAILDTQYF.

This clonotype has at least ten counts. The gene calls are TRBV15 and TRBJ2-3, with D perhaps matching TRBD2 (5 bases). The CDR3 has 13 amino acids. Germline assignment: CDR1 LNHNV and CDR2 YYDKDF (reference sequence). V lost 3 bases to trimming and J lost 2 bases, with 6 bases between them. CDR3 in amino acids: CATSSGITDTQYF. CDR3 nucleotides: TGTGCCACCAGCAGCGGGATCACAGATACGCAGTATTTT.

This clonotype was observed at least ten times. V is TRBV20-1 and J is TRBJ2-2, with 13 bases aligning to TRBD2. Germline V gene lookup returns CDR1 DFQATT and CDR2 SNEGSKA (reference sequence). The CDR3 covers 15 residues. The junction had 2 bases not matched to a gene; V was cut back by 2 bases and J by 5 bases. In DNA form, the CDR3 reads TGCAGTGCTAGACAACTAGCGGGAGGGACCGGGGAGCTGTTTTTT. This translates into CSARQLAGGTGELFF.

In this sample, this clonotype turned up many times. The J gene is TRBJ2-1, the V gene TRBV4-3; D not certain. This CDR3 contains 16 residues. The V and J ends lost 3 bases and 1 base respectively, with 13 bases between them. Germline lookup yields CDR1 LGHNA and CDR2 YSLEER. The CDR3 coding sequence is TGCGCCAGCAGCCAGGGTGCATCGGAGTCCTACAATGAGCAGTTCTTC. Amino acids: CASSQGASESYNEQFF.

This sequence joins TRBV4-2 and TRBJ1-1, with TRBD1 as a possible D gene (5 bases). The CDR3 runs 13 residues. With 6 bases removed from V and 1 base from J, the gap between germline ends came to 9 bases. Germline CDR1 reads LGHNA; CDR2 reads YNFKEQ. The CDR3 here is CASRAQGNTEAFF. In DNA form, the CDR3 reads TGTGCCAGCAGAGCTCAGGGGAACACTGAAGCTTTCTTT.

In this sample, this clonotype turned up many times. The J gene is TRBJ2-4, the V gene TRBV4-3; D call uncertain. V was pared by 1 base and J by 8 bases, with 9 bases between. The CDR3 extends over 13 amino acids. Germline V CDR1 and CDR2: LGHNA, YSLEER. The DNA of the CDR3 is TGCGCCAGCAGCCAAGGGTTCGGAGACATTCAGTACTTC. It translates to CASSQGFGDIQYF.

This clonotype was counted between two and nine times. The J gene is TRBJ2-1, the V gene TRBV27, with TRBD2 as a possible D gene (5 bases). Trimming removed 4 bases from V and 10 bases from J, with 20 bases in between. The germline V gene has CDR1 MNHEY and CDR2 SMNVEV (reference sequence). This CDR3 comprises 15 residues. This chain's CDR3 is CASSYVAGRSPEQFF. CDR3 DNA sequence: TGTGCCAGCAGTTATGTGGCGGGCCGATCCCCGGAGCAGTTCTTC.

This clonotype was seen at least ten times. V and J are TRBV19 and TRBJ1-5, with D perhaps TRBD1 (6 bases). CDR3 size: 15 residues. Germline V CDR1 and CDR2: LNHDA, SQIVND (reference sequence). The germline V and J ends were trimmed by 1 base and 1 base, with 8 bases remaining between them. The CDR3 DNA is TGTGCCAGTAGTATAGCCAGGGGAAGCAATCAGCCCCAGCATTTT. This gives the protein CASSIARGSNQPQHF.